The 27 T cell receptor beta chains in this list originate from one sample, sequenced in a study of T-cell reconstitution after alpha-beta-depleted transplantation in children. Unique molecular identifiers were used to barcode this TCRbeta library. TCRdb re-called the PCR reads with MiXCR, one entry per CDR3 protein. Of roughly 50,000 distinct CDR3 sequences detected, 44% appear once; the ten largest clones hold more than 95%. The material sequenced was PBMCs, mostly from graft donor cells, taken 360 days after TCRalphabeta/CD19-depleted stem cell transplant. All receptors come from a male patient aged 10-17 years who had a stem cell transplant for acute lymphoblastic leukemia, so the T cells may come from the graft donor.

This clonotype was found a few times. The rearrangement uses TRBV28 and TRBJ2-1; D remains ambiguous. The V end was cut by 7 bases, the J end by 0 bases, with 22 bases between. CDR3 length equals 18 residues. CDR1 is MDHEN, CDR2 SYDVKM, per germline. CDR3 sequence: CASTPLGRTASSYNEQFF. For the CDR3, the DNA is TGTGCCAGCACTCCCCTGGGCCGCACGGCCAGCTCCTACAATGAGCAGTTCTTC.

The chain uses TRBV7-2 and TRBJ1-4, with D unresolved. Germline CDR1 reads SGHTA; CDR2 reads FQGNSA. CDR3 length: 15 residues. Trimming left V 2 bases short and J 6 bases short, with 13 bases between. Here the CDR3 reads CASSLFHTDHEKLFF. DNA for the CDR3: TGTGCCAGCAGCTTATTTCATACGGATCATGAAAAACTGTTTTTT.

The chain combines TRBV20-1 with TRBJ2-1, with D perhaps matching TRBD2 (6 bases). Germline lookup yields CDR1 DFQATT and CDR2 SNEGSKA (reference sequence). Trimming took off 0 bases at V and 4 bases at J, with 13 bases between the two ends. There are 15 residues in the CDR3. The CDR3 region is CSARDRSGPYNEQFF. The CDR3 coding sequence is TGCAGTGCTAGAGATCGTAGCGGCCCGTACAATGAGCAGTTCTTC.

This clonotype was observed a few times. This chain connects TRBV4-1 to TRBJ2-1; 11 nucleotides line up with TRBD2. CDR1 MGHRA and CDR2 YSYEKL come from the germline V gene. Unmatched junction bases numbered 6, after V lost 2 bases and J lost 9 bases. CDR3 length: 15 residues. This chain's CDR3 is CASSQPSLAGVEQFF. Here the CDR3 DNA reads TGCGCCAGCAGCCAACCGTCACTAGCGGGAGTTGAGCAGTTCTTC.

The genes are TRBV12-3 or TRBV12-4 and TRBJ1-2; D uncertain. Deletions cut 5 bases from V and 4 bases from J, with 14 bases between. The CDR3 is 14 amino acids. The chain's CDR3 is CASSPPGSPYGYTF. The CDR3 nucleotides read TGTGCCAGCAGTCCCCCAGGATCACCCTATGGCTACACCTTC.

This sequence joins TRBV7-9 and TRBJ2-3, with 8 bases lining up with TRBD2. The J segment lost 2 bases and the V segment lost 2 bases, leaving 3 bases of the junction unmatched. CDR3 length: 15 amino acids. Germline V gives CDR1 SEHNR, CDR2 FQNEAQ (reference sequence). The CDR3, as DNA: TGTGCCAGCAGCTTATTTAGCGGGGACACAGATACGCAGTATTTT. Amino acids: CASSLFSGDTDTQYF.

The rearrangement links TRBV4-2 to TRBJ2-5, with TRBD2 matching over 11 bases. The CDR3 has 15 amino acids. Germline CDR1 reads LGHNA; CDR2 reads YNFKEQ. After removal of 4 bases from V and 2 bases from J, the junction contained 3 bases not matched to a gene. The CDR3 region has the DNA TGTGCCAGCAGCCCACTAGCGGGGGATCAAGAGACCCAGTACTTC. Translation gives CASSPLAGDQETQYF.

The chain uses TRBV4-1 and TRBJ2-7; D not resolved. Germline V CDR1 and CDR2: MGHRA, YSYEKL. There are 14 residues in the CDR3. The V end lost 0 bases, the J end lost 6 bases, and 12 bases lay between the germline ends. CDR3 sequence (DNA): TGCGCCAGCAGCCAAGAAATACTGCCGGGCGAGCAGTACTTC. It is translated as CASSQEILPGEQYF.

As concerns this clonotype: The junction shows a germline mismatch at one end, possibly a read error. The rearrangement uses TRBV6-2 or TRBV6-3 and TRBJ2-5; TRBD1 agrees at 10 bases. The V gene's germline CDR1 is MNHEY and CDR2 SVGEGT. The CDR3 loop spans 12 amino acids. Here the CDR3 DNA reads TGTGCCAGCAGTTTTCTCTTCGGGACAGGGGACTTC. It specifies CASSFLFGTGDF.

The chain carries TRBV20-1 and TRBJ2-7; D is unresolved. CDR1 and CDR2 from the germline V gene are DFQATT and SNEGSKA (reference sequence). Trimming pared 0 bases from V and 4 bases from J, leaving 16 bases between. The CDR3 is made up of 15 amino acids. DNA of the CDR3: TGCAGTGCTAGAGATGACATTACAAGGAAGTACGAGCAGTACTTC. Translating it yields CSARDDITRKYEQYF.

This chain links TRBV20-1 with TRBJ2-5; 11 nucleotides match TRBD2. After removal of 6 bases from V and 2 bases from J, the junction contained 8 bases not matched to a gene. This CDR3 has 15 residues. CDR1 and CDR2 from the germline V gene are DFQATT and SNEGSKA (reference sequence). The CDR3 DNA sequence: TGCAGTGCGGATCAGGGGACTAGCGGACAAGAGACCCAGTACTTC. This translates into CSADQGTSGQETQYF.

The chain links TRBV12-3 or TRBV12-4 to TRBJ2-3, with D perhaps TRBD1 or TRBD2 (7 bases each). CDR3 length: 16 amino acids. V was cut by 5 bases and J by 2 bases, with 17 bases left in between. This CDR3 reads CASSPRGGGHTDTQYF. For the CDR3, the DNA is TGTGCCAGCAGTCCAAGGGGAGGGGGCCACACAGATACGCAGTATTTT.

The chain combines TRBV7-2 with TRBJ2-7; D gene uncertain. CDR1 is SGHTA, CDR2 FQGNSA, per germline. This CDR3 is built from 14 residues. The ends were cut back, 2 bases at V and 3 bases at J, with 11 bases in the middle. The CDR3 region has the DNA TGTGCCAGCAGCTTAAATGCTGTAATCTACGAGCAGTACTTC. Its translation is CASSLNAVIYEQYF.

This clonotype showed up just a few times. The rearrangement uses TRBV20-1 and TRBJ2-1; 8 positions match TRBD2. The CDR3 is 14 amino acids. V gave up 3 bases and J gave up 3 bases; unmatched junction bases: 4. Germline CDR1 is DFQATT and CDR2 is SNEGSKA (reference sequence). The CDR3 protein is CSASMGLVYNEQFF. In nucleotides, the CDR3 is TGCAGTGCTAGTATGGGACTAGTCTACAATGAGCAGTTCTTC.

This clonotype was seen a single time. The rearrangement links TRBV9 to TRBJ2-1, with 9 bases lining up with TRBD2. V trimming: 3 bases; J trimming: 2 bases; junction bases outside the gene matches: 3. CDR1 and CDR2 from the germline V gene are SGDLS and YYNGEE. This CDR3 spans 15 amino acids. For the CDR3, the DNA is TGTGCCAGCAGCGCGGCGGGGGGGCCCTACAATGAGCAGTTCTTC. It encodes CASSAAGGPYNEQFF.

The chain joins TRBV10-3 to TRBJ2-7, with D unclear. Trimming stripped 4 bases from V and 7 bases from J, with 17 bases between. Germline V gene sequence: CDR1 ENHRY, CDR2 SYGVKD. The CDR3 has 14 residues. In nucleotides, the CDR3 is TGTGCCATCAGTGGAGGCAGTGGTAGTGGGGAGCAGTACTTC. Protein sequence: CAISGGSGSGEQYF.

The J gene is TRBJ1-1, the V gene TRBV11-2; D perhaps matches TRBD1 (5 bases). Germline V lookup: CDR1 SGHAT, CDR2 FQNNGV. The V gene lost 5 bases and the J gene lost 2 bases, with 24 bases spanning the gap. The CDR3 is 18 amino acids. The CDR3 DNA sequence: TGTGCCAGCAGCCCCAACCCCCGCGGGGCAATGATAAACACTGAAGCTTTCTTT. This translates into CASSPNPRGAMINTEAFF.

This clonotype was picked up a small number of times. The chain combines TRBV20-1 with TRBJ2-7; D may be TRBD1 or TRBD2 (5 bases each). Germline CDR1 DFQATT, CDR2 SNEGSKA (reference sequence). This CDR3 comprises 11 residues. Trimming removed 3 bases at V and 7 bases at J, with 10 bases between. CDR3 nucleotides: TGCAGTGCTAGCGAGGGGCGGGAGCAGTACTTC. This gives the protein CSASEGREQYF.

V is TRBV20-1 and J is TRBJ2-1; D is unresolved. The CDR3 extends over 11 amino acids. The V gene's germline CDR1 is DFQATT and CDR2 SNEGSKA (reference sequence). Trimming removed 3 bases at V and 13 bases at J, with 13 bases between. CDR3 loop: CSASIWPFQFF. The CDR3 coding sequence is TGCAGTGCTAGTATATGGCCCTTTCAGTTCTTC.

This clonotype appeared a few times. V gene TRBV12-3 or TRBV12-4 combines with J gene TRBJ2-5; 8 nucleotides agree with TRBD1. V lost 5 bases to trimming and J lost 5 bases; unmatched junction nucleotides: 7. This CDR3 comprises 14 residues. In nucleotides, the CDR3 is TGTGCCAGCAGTCCACTGGACAGGGCGGAGACCCAGTACTTC. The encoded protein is CASSPLDRAETQYF.

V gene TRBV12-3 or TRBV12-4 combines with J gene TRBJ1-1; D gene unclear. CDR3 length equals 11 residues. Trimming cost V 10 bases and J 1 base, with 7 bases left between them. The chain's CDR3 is CAIQWNTEAFF. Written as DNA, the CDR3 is TGTGCCATCCAGTGGAACACTGAAGCTTTCTTT.

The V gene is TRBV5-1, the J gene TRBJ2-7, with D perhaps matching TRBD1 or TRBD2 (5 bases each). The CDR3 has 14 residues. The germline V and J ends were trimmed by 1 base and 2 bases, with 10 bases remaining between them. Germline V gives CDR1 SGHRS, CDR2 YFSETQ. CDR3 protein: CASSLRGRAYEQYF. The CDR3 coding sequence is TGCGCCAGCAGCTTGCGGGGCAGAGCCTACGAGCAGTACTTC. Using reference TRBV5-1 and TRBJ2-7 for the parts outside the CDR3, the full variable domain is KAGVTQTPRYLIKTRGQQVTLSCSPISGHRSVSWYQQTPGQGLQFLFEYFSETQRNKGNFPGRFSGRQFSNSRSEMNVSTLELGDSALYLCASSLRGRAYEQYFGPGTRLTVT.

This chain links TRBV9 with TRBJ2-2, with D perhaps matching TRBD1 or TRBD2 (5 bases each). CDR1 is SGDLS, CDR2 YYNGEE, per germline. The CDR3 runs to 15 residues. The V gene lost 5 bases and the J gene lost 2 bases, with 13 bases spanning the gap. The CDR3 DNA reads TGTGCCAGCAGGATGTCCGGGACCAACACCGGGGAGCTGTTTTTT. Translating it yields CASRMSGTNTGELFF.

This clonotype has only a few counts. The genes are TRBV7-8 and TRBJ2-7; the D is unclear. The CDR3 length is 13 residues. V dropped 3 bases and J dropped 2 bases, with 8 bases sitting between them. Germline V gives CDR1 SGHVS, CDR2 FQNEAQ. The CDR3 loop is CASSFEQPYEQYF. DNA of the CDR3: TGTGCCAGCAGCTTCGAGCAGCCCTACGAGCAGTACTTC. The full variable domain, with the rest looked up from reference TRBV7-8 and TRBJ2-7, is GAGVSQSPRYKVAKRGQDVALRCDPISGHVSLFWYQQALGQGPEFLTYFQNEAQLDKSGLPSDRFFAERPEGSVSTLKIQRTQQEDSAVYLCASSFEQPYEQYFGPGTRLTVT.

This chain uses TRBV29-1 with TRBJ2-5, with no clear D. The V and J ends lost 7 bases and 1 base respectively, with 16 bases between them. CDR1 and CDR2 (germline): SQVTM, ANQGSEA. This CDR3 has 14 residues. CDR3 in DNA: TGCAGCGCCCTCCCTCAGCAGGTCCAAGAGACCCAGTACTTC. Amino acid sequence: CSALPQQVQETQYF. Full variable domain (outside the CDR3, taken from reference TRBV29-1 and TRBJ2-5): SAVISQKPSRDICQRGTSLTIQCQVDSQVTMMFWYRQQPGQSLTLIATANQGSEATYESGFVIDKFPISRPNLTFSTLTVSNMSPEDSSIYLCSALPQQVQETQYFGPGTRLLVL.

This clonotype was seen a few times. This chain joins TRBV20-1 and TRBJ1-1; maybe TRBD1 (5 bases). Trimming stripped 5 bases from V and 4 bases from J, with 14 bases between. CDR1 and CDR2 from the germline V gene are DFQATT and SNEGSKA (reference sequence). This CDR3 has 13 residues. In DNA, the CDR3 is TGCAGTGCTTCCGGGGCTCGGAGCACTGAAGCTTTCTTT. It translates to CSASGARSTEAFF.

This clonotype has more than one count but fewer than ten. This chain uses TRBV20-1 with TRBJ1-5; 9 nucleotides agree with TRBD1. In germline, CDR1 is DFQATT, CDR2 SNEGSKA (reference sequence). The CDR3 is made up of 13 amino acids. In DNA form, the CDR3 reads TGCAGCTGCAGCCGACAGGGGGATCAGCCCCAGCATTTT. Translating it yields CSCSRQGDQPQHF.